Below, one T cell receptor (beta chain) is given with its context. Trimming shortened V by 1 base and J by 7 bases, and 8 bases separated the two germline ends. The germline V gene has CDR1 SGHTA and CDR2 FQGTGA. The CDR3 length is 13 residues. Libraries were prepared by immunoSEQ multiplex PCR; TCRdb keeps only in-frame clonotypes and omits some of them. In the table there are about 100,000 clones, around 85% of which are singletons. The data originate from a study of blood T cell repertoires in COVID-19. Study-wide background: Samples representing acute and convalescent COVID-19 were sourced from the United States, Italy and Spain. In each case, the material was cDNA or gDNA derived from T cells, B-cell-depleted T cells, or PBMCs.

The sequenced sample consisted of peripheral blood. The source of this sequence is a man aged 45-65 years with active or convalescent COVID-19. The chain recombines TRBV7-3 with TRBJ1-5, with D maybe TRBD1 (6 bases). This chain's CDR3 is CASSLKGGQPQHF. In DNA, the CDR3 is TGTGCCAGCAGCTTAAAAGGGGGACAGCCCCAGCATTTT. Using reference TRBV7-3 and TRBJ1-5 for the parts outside the CDR3, the full variable domain is GAGVSQTPSNKVTEKGKYVELRCDPISGHTALYWYRQSLGQGPEFLIYFQGTGAADDSGLPNDRFFAVRPEGSVSTLKIQRTERGDSAVYLCASSLKGGQPQHFGDGTRLSIL.